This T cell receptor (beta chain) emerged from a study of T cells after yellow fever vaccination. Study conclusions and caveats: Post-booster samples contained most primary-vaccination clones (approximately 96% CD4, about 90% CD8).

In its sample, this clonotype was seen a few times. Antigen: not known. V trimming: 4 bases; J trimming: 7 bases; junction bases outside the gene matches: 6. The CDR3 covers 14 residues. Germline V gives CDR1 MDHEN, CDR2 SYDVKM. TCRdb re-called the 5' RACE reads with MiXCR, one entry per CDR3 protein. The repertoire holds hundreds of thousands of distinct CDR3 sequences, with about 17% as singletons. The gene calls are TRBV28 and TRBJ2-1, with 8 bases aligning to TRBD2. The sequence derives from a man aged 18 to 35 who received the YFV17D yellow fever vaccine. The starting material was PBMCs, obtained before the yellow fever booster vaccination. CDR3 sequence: CASSSPTSVNEQFF. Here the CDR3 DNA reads TGTGCCAGCAGTTCTCCGACTAGCGTTAATGAGCAGTTCTTC. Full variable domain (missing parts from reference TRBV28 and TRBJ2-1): DVKVTQSSRYLVKRTGEKVFLECVQDMDHENMFWYRQDPGLGLRLIYFSYDVKMKEKGDIPEGYSVSREKKERFSLILESASTNQTSMYLCASSSPTSVNEQFFGPGTRLTVL.